The clone carrying this TCR beta chain was found a few times. The record originates from a study of T cells in Graves' hyperthyroidism and ophthalmopathy. From RNA transcripts, TCR beta CDR3 regions were amplified. The TCR CDR3 was amplified in a first-round RT-PCR using the HTBI primer set. A single record per CDR3 protein comes from TCRdb applying MiXCR to the multiplex PCR reads. The data hold 400,000 or so distinct CDR3 sequences, with over 12% observed a single time. Sample: blood. This TCR came from a man aged 50-60 years with Graves' ophthalmopathy.

The CDR3 is CASRPGGGTEKLFF. The CDR3 DNA reads TGTGCCAGCAGACCAGGGGGGGGGACTGAAAAACTGTTTTTT. This chain joins TRBV7-9 and TRBJ1-4, with TRBD1 matching 7 bases. J gave up 7 bases and V 6 bases, and 8 bases lay outside the gene matches. The CDR3 loop spans 14 amino acids. Germline V gene data show CDR1 as SEHNR and CDR2 as FQNEAQ (reference sequence).